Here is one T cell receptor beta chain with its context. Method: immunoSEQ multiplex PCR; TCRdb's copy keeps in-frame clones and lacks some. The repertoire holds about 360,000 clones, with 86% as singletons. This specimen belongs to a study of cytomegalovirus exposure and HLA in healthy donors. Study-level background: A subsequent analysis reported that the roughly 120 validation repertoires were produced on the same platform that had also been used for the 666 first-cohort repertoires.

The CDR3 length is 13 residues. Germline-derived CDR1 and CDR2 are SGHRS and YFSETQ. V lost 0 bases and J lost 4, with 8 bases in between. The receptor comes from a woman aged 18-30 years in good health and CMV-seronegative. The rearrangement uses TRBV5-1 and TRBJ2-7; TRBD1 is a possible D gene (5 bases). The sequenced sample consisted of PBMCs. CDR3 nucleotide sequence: TGCGCCAGCAGCTTGGGACAGTATTACGAGCAGTACTTC. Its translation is CASSLGQYYEQYF.